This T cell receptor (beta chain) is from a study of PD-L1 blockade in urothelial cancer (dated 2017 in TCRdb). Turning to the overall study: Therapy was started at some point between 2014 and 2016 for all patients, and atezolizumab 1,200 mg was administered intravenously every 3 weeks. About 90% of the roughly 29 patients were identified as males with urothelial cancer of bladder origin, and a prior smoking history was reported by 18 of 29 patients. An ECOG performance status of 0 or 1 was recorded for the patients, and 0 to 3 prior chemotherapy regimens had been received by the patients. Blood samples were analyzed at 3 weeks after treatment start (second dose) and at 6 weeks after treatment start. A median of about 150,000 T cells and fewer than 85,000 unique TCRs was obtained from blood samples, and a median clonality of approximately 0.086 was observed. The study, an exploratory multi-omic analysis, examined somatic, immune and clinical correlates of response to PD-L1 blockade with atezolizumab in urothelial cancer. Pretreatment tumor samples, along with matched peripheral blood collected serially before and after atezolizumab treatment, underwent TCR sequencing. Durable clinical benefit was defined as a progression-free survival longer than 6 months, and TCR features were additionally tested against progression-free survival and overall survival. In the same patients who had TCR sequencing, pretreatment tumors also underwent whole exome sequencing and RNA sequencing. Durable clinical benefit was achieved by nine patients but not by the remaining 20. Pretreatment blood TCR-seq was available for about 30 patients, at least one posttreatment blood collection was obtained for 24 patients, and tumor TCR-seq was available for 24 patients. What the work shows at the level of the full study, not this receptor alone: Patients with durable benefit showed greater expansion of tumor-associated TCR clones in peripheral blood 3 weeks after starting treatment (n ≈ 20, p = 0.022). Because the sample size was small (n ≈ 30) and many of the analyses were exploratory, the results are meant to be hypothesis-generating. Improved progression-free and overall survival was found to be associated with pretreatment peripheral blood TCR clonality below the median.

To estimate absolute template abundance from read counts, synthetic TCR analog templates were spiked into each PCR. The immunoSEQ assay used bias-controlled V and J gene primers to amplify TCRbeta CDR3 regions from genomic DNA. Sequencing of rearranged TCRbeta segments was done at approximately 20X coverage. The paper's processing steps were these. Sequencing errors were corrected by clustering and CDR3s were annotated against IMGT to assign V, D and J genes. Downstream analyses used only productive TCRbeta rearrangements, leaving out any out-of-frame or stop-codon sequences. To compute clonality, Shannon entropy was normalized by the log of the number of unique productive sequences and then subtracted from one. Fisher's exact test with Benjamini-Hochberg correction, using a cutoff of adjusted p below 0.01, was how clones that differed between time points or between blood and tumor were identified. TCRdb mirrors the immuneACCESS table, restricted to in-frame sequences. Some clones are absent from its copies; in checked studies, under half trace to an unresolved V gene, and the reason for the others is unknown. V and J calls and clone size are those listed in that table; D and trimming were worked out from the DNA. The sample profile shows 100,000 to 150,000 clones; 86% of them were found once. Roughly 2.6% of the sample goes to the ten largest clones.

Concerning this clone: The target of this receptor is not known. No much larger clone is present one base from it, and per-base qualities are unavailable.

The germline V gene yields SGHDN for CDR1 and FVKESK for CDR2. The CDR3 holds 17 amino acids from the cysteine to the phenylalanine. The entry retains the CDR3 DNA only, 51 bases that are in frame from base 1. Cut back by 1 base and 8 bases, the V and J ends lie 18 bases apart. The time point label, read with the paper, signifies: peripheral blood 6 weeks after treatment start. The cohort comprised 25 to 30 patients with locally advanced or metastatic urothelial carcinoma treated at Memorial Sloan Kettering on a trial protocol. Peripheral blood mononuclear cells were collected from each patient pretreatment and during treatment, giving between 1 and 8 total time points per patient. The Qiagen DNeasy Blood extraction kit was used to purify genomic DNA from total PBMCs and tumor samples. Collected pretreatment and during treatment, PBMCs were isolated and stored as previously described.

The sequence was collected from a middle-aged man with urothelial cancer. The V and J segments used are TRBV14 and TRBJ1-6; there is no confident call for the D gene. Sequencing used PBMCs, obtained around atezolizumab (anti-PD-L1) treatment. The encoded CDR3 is CASSQAEGFLGYSPLHF. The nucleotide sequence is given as TGTGCCAGCAGCCAAGCGGAAGGATTTCTGGGCTATTCACCCCTCCACTTT.